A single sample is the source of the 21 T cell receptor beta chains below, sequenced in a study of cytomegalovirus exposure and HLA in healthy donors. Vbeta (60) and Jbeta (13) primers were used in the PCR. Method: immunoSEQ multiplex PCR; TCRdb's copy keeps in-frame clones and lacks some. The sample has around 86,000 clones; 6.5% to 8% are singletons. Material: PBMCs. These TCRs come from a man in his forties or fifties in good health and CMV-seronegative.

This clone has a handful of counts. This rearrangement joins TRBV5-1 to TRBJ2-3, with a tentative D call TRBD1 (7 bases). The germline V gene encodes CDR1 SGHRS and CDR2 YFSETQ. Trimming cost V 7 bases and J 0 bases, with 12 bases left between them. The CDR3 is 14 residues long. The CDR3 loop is CASGGTDSTDTQYF. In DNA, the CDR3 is TGCGCCAGCGGGGGGACAGATAGCACAGATACGCAGTATTTT.

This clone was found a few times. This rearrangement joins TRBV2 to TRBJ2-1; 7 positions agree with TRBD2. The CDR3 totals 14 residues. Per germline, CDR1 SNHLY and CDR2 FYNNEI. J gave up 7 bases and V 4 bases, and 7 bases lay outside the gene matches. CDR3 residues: CASSVRRERNEQFF. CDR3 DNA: TGTGCCAGCAGTGTCAGGCGGGAGCGAAATGAGCAGTTCTTC.

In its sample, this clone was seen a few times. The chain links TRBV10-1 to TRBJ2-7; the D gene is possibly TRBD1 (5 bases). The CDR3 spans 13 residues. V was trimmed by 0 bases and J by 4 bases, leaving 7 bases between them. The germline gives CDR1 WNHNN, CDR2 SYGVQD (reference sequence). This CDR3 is CASSESTGYEQYF. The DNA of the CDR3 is TGCGCCAGCAGTGAGTCTACAGGTTACGAGCAGTACTTC.

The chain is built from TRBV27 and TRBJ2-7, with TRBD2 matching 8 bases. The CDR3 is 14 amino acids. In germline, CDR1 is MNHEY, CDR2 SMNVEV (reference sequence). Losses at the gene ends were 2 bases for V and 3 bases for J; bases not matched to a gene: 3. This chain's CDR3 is CASSLTSGRYEQYF. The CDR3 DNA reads TGTGCCAGCAGTTTAACTAGCGGACGCTACGAGCAGTACTTC.

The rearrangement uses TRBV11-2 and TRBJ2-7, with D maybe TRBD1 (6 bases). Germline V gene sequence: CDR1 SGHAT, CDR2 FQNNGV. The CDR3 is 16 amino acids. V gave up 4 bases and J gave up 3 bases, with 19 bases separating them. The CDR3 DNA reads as TGTGCCAGCAGCTCACTGACGGGACAACATCACTACGAGCAGTACTTC. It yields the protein CASSSLTGQHHYEQYF.

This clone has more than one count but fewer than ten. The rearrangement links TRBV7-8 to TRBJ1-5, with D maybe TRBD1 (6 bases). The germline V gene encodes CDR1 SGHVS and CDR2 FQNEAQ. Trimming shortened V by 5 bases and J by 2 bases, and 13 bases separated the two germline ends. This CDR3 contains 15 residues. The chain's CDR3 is CASSPTGQGNQPQHF. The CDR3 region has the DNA TGTGCCAGCAGCCCGACGGGACAAGGCAATCAGCCCCAGCATTTT.

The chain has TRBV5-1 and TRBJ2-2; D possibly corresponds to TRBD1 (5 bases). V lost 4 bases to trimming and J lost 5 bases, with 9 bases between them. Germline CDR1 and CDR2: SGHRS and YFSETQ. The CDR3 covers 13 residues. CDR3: CASSHQGTGELFF. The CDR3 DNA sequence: TGCGCCAGCAGCCACCAGGGAACCGGGGAGCTGTTTTTT.

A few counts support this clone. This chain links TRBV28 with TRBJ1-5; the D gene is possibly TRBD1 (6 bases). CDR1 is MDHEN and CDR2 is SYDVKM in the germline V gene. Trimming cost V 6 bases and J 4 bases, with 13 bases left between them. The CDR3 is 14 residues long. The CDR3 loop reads CASSPQGVNQPQHF. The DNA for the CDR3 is TGTGCCAGCAGCCCACAGGGTGTTAATCAGCCCCAGCATTTT. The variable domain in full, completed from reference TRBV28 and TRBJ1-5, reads DVKVTQSSRYLVKRTGEKVFLECVQDMDHENMFWYRQDPGLGLRLIYFSYDVKMKEKGDIPEGYSVSREKKERFSLILESASTNQTSMYLCASSPQGVNQPQHFGDGTRLSIL.

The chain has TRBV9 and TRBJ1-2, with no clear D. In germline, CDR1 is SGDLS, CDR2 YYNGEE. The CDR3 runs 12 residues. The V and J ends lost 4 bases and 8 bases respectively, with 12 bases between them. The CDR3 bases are TGTGCCAGCAGCACTGACACATGGGGCTACACCTTC. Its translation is CASSTDTWGYTF.

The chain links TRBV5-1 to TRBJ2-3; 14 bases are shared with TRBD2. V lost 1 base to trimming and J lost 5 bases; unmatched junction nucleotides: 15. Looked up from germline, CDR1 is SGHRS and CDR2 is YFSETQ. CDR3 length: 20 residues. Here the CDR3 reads CASSLMGLAGALLIVDTQYF. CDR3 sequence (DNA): TGCGCCAGCAGCTTGATGGGACTAGCGGGGGCCCTTCTTATCGTAGATACGCAGTATTTT.

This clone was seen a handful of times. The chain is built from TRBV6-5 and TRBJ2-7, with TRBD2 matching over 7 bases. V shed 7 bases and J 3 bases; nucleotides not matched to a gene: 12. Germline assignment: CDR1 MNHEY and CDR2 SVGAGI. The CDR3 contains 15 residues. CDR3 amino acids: CASTSVLGGNYEQYF. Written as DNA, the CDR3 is TGTGCCAGCACCTCCGTTTTGGGGGGGAACTACGAGCAGTACTTC.

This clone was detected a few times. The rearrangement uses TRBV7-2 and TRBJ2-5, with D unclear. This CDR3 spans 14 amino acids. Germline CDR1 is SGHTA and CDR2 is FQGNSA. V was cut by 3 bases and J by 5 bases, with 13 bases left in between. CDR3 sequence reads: CASSLGPAGETQYF. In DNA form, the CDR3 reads TGTGCCAGCAGCTTGGGTCCCGCCGGGGAGACCCAGTACTTC.

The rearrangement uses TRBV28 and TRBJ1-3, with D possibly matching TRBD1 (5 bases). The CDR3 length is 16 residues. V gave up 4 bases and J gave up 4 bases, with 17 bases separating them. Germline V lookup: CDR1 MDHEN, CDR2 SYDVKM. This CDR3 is CASSSAPGGFGNTIYF. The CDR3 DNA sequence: TGTGCCAGCAGTTCCGCCCCGGGGGGGTTCGGAAACACCATATATTTT.

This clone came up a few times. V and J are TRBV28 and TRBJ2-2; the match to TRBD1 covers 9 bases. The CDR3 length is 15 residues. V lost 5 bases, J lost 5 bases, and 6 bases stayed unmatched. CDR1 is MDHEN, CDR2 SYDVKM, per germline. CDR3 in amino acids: CASSPPGQGTGELFF. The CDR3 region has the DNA TGTGCCAGCAGTCCACCGGGACAGGGTACCGGGGAGCTGTTTTTT.

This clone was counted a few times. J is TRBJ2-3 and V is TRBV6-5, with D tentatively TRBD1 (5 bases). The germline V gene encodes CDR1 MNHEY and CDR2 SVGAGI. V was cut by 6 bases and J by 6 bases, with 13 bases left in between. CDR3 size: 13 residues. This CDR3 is CASRGQGLDTQYF. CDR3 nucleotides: TGTGCCAGCAGAGGGCAGGGCCTCGATACGCAGTATTTT.

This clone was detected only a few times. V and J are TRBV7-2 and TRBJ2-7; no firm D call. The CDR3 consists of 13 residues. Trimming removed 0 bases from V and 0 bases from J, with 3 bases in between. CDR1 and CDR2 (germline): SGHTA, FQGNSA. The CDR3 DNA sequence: TGTGCCAGCAGCTTAGCTAGCTCCTACGAGCAGTACTTC. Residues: CASSLASSYEQYF.

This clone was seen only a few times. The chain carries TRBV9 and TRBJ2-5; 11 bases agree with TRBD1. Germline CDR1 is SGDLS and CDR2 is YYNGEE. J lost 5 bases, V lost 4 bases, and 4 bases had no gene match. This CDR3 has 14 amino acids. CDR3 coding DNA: TGTGCCAGCAGCAGGACAGGGGGCGCGGAGACCCAGTACTTC. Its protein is CASSRTGGAETQYF.

CDR3 sequence (DNA): TGTGCCAGCACAGATAACTATGGCTACACCTTC. This gives the protein CASTDNYGYTF. J is TRBJ1-2 and V is TRBV7-9; D unresolved. The germline V and J ends were trimmed by 7 bases and 1 base, with 4 bases remaining between them. The germline V gene has CDR1 SEHNR and CDR2 FQNEAQ (reference sequence). The CDR3 runs 11 residues.

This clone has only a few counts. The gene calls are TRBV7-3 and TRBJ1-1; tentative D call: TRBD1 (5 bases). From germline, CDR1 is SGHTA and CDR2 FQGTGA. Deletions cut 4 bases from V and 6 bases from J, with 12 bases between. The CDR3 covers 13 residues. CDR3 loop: CASSSGLTAEAFF. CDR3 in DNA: TGTGCCAGCAGCTCGGGACTTACCGCTGAAGCTTTCTTT.

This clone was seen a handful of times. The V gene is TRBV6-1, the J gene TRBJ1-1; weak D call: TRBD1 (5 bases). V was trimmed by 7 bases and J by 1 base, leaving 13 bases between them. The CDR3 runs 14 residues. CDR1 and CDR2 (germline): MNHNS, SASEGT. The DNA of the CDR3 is TGTGCCAGCACCGAGGGGAGGGGGAACACTGAAGCTTTCTTT. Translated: CASTEGRGNTEAFF.

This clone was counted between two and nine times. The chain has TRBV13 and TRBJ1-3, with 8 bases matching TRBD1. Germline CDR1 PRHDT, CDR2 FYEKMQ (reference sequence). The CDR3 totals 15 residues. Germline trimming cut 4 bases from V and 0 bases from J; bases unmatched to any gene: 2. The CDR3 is CASSWTGHSGNTIYF. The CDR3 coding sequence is TGTGCCAGCAGCTGGACAGGGCACTCTGGAAACACCATATATTTT.